Presented here are 27 T cell receptor beta chains from one specimen sequenced in a study of long-term antiretroviral therapy in people with HIV. Run at survey level, the immunoSEQ assay was version v3.0. TCRdb keeps only in-frame clones here, not all; method: immunoSEQ multiplex PCR. The data contain over 30,000 clones, around 75% of them singletons. The sample was unsorted PBMCs, taken 1.9 years after starting antiretroviral therapy. Receptors originate from a man aged 18 to 35 with HIV.

CDR3 sequence: CSGQPGSGGPDTQYF. CDR3 coding DNA: TGCAGCGGACAGCCGGGATCAGGTGGCCCAGATACGCAGTATTTT. The chain has TRBV29-1 and TRBJ2-3; perhaps D is TRBD1 or TRBD2 (5 bases each). Germline V gene sequence: CDR1 SQVTM, CDR2 ANQGSEA. This CDR3 spans 15 amino acids. V was clipped by 7 bases and J by 4 bases, with 21 bases between them.

The rearrangement joins TRBV5-8 to TRBJ1-3; no definite D call. This CDR3 is 15 amino acids long. Germline loops: CDR1 SGHTS, CDR2 YDEGEE. V was clipped by 1 base and J by 0 bases, with 8 bases between them. The CDR3 loop is CASSLNGDSGNTIYF. The CDR3 coding sequence is TGTGCCAGCAGCTTGAATGGGGACTCTGGAAACACCATATATTTT. The full variable domain, with the rest looked up from reference TRBV5-8 and TRBJ1-3, is EAGVTQSPTHLIKTRGQQATLRCSPISGHTSVYWYQQALGLGLQFLLWYDEGEERNRGNFPPRFSGRQFPNYSSELNVNALELEDSALYLCASSLNGDSGNTIYFGEGSWLTVV.

The chain has TRBV6-6 and TRBJ2-1; TRBD2 is a possible D gene (6 bases). Germline CDR1 reads MNHNY; CDR2 reads SVGAGI (reference sequence). The length of the CDR3 is 15 residues. Trimming removed 5 bases from V and 5 bases from J, with 16 bases in between. CDR3 nucleotides: TGTGCCAGCAGTCCCCACGGGGTAGCGGACAATGAGCAGTTCTTC. Amino acids: CASSPHGVADNEQFF.

The rearrangement links TRBV18 to TRBJ2-1, with D tentatively TRBD1 or TRBD2 (5 bases each). The CDR3 has 15 residues. CDR1 is KGHSH, CDR2 LQKENI, per germline. V lost 3 bases to trimming and J lost 8 bases, with 17 bases between them. The chain's CDR3 is CASSPLQDSVDEQFF. CDR3 in DNA: TGTGCCAGCTCACCGCTACAGGACTCCGTCGATGAGCAGTTCTTC.

This sequence joins TRBV7-9 and TRBJ1-3; D is perhaps TRBD1 (5 bases). The CDR3 extends over 14 amino acids. CDR1 is SEHNR, CDR2 FQNEAQ, per germline (reference sequence). Trimming took 4 bases from V and 2 from J, leaving 9 bases between them. CDR3 DNA: TGTGCCAGCAGCTGGACCAGGGCTGGAAACACCATATATTTT. As protein: CASSWTRAGNTIYF.

The CDR3 region is CAWSVLNTEAFF. The CDR3 nucleotides are TGTGCCTGGAGTGTACTGAACACTGAAGCTTTCTTT. The chain joins TRBV30 to TRBJ1-1; D call uncertain. Germline loops: CDR1 GTSNPN, CDR2 SVGIG (reference sequence). The CDR3 is made up of 12 amino acids. Trimming shortened V by 0 bases and J by 0 bases, and 2 bases separated the two germline ends.

This chain uses TRBV11-2 with TRBJ2-3; D possibly corresponds to TRBD2 (7 bases). Trimming took 4 bases from V and 2 from J, leaving 13 bases between them. CDR1 SGHAT and CDR2 FQNNGV come from the germline V gene. CDR3 size: 15 residues. The chain's CDR3 is CASSYAGANTDTQYF. For the CDR3, the DNA is TGTGCCAGCAGCTACGCGGGGGCTAACACAGATACGCAGTATTTT.

The chain is built from TRBV7-2 and TRBJ2-4, with a weak D call TRBD1 (7 bases). The V end was cut by 5 bases, the J end by 11 bases, with 16 bases between. CDR1 SGHTA and CDR2 FQGNSA come from the germline V gene. CDR3 length equals 13 residues. CDR3 amino acids: CASSQNRGGLQYF. The CDR3 bases are TGTGCCAGCAGCCAAAACAGGGGAGGCCTTCAGTACTTC. The full variable domain, completed using reference TRBV7-2 and TRBJ2-4, is GAGVSQSPSNKVTEKGKDVELRCDPISGHTALYWYRQSLGQGLEFLIYFQGNSAPDKSGLPSDRFSAERTGGSVSTLTIQRTQQEDSAVYLCASSQNRGGLQYFGAGTRLSVL.

The J gene is TRBJ1-5, the V gene TRBV5-6; the D is unclear. The CDR3 loop spans 13 amino acids. Trimming removed 4 bases from V and 9 bases from J, with 14 bases in between. The germline CDR1 and CDR2 sequences are SGHDT and YYEEEE. The CDR3 region has the DNA TGTGCCAGCAGCGAAGGAGGTTCAGGGCCCCAGCATTTT. It is translated as CASSEGGSGPQHF.

This chain joins TRBV11-2 and TRBJ1-2, with D maybe TRBD1 (6 bases). The CDR3 loop spans 16 amino acids. Trimming shortened V by 1 base and J by 4 bases, and 16 bases separated the two germline ends. The germline V gene encodes CDR1 SGHAT and CDR2 FQNNGV. CDR3 residues: CASSLASFQGIYGYTF. The CDR3 DNA reads as TGTGCCAGCAGCTTAGCGTCGTTTCAGGGGATCTATGGCTACACCTTC.

The V call is TRBV5-8, the J call TRBJ1-2; no definite D call. V lost 0 bases, J lost 6 bases, and 21 bases lay in between. The CDR3 contains 17 residues. Germline V gene lookup returns CDR1 SGHTS and CDR2 YDEGEE. CDR3 DNA: TGTGCCAGCAGCTTGGCCTTAGCCGATCCGCGTGAGGATGGCTACACCTTC. This encodes CASSLALADPREDGYTF. Variable domain in full (rest from reference TRBV5-8 and TRBJ1-2): EAGVTQSPTHLIKTRGQQATLRCSPISGHTSVYWYQQALGLGLQFLLWYDEGEERNRGNFPPRFSGRQFPNYSSELNVNALELEDSALYLCASSLALADPREDGYTFGSGTRLTVV.

The CDR3 spells CASSFLVGTVNYGYTF. The CDR3 coding sequence is TGCGCCAGCAGCTTCCTGGTCGGGACCGTGAACTATGGCTACACCTTC. The rearrangement uses TRBV5-1 and TRBJ1-2, with a tentative D call TRBD1 (5 bases). Germline CDR1 reads SGHRS; CDR2 reads YFSETQ. The CDR3 covers 16 residues. V was clipped by 2 bases and J by 2 bases, with 16 bases between them.

The rearrangement uses TRBV5-1 and TRBJ1-4, with 11 bases matching TRBD1. Germline CDR1 and CDR2: SGHRS and YFSETQ. The CDR3 loop spans 15 amino acids. V shed 4 bases and J 5 bases; nucleotides not matched to a gene: 4. For the CDR3, the DNA is TGCGCCAGCAGCACCGGGACAGGGGGGAATGAAAAACTGTTTTTT. This codes for CASSTGTGGNEKLFF.

The V call is TRBV11-2, the J call TRBJ2-1, with a tentative D call TRBD2 (6 bases). V dropped 3 bases and J dropped 4 bases, with 19 bases sitting between them. This CDR3 spans 17 amino acids. CDR1 and CDR2 (germline): SGHAT, FQNNGV. CDR3 in amino acids: CASSFLAVSRLYNEQFF. DNA of the CDR3: TGTGCCAGCAGCTTTTTAGCGGTTTCTAGGCTATACAATGAGCAGTTCTTC. The variable domain in full, with the rest retrieved from reference TRBV11-2 and TRBJ2-1, is EAGVAQSPRYKIIEKRQSVAFWCNPISGHATLYWYQQILGQGPKLLIQFQNNGVVDDSQLPKDRFSAERLKGVDSTLKIQPAKLEDSAVYLCASSFLAVSRLYNEQFFGPGTRLTVL.

The chain has TRBV2 and TRBJ2-3; the match to TRBD2 covers 10 bases. V lost 7 bases to trimming and J lost 3 bases; unmatched junction nucleotides: 4. The CDR3 has 14 residues. Looked up from germline, CDR1 is SNHLY and CDR2 is FYNNEI. Here the CDR3 DNA reads TGTGCCAGCACACTAGCGGGGTCAACAGATACGCAGTATTTT. Encoded protein: CASTLAGSTDTQYF.

This chain uses TRBV4-1 with TRBJ2-7, with 8 bases aligning to TRBD1. The CDR3 is made up of 15 amino acids. Trimming cost V 2 bases and J 2 bases; bases outside gene matches: 5. From germline, CDR1 is MGHRA and CDR2 YSYEKL. The CDR3 DNA is TGCGCCAGCAGCCAAATCGGGACAGGTCCCTACGAGCAGTACTTC. Encoded protein: CASSQIGTGPYEQYF.

The chain carries TRBV4-1 and TRBJ1-5, with 10 bases aligning to TRBD1. Germline values: CDR1 MGHRA, CDR2 YSYEKL. This CDR3 has 16 residues. The junction had 7 bases not matched to a gene; V was cut back by 2 bases and J by 6 bases. In DNA, the CDR3 is TGCGCCAGCAGCCAATTGGGACAGGGGTTTGGTCAGCCCCAGCATTTT. Translated, it gives CASSQLGQGFGQPQHF.

The chain has TRBV7-6 and TRBJ2-2; D possibly corresponds to TRBD1 (6 bases). The germline V and J ends were trimmed by 4 bases and 4 bases, with 19 bases remaining between them. The length of the CDR3 is 17 residues. Per the germline V gene, CDR1 is SGHVS and CDR2 is FNYEAQ. The CDR3 sequence: CASSSISDRTSTGELFF. CDR3 in DNA: TGTGCCAGCAGCTCAATCTCCGACAGGACAAGCACCGGGGAGCTGTTTTTT.

V and J are TRBV2 and TRBJ1-2; D gene unclear. The germline V and J ends were trimmed by 3 bases and 7 bases, with 12 bases remaining between them. The CDR3 consists of 13 residues. Germline CDR1 is SNHLY and CDR2 is FYNNEI. The CDR3 nucleotides are TGTGCCAGCAGTGACGACAAGGCTTTTGGCTACACCTTC. Protein: CASSDDKAFGYTF.

This clone was counted once. The chain links TRBV6-6 to TRBJ2-7; 8 bases match TRBD1. V shed 6 bases and J 3 bases; nucleotides not matched to a gene: 10. Per the germline V gene, CDR1 is MNHNY and CDR2 is SVGAGI (reference sequence). This CDR3 has 15 amino acids. The CDR3 DNA follows: TGTGCCAGCAGCCGCATACAGGGGGAAGGCTACGAGCAGTACTTC. This codes for CASSRIQGEGYEQYF.

This clone was detected only a few times. The gene calls are TRBV6-1 and TRBJ1-2, with unresolved D. Trimming cost V 2 bases and J 3 bases, with 10 bases left between them. The germline V gene has CDR1 MNHNS and CDR2 SASEGT. This CDR3 region has 14 residues. The CDR3 protein is CASSENPSDYGYTF. CDR3 nucleotide sequence: TGTGCCAGCAGTGAAAACCCCTCGGACTATGGCTACACCTTC.

This clone showed up just once. The genes are TRBV7-6 and TRBJ1-1, with unresolved D. There are 13 residues in the CDR3. The germline V gene has CDR1 SGHVS and CDR2 FNYEAQ. V shed 1 base and J shed 6 bases, with 9 bases lying between them. CDR3 coding DNA: TGTGCCAGCAGCTTAGAAGAATCGGCTGAAGCTTTCTTT. Protein product: CASSLEESAEAFF.

This clone was detected only once. The gene calls are TRBV6-1 and TRBJ1-2, with a weak D call TRBD1 (6 bases). The length of the CDR3 is 14 residues. Germline loops: CDR1 MNHNS, CDR2 SASEGT. V was clipped by 7 bases and J by 9 bases, with 21 bases between them. The DNA of the CDR3 is TGTGCCAGCACCGGAGGGGGAGGCGGTAGTAGCTACACCTTC. Encoded protein: CASTGGGGGSSYTF.

The chain combines TRBV19 with TRBJ2-7; the D call may be TRBD1 or TRBD2 (5 bases each). The V and J ends lost 1 base and 2 bases respectively, with 6 bases between them. The CDR3 contains 13 residues. Looked up from germline, CDR1 is LNHDA and CDR2 is SQIVND (reference sequence). The CDR3 sequence: CASSIGGAYEQYF. In DNA, the CDR3 is TGTGCCAGTAGTATAGGAGGGGCCTACGAGCAGTACTTC. Full variable domain (missing parts from reference TRBV19 and TRBJ2-7): DGGITQSPKYLFRKEGQNVTLSCEQNLNHDAMYWYRQDPGQGLRLIYYSQIVNDFQKGDIAEGYSVSREKKESFPLTVTSAQKNPTAFYLCASSIGGAYEQYFGPGTRLTVT.

This chain connects TRBV9 to TRBJ1-1; a weak D match, TRBD1 (5 bases). Trimming stripped 0 bases from V and 7 bases from J, with 10 bases between. The CDR3 covers 13 residues. In germline, CDR1 is SGDLS, CDR2 YYNGEE. The CDR3 sequence is CASSVEQGGEAFF. CDR3 DNA sequence: TGTGCCAGCAGCGTAGAGCAGGGAGGTGAAGCTTTCTTT. Full variable domain (missing parts from reference TRBV9 and TRBJ1-1): DSGVTQTPKHLITATGQRVTLRCSPRSGDLSVYWYQQSLDQGLQFLIQYYNGEERAKGNILERFSAQQFPDLHSELNLSSLELGDSALYFCASSVEQGGEAFFGQGTRLTVV.

The chain couples TRBV4-1 to TRBJ1-2; TRBD1 is a possible D gene (6 bases). CDR1 is MGHRA, CDR2 YSYEKL, per germline. The CDR3 spans 17 residues. The V end was cut by 0 bases, the J end by 7 bases, with 21 bases between. The CDR3 region is CASSQDPKRPGEIGYTF. As DNA, the CDR3 is TGCGCCAGCAGCCAAGATCCGAAGAGGCCAGGGGAGATTGGCTACACCTTC.

This chain joins TRBV19 and TRBJ1-6; maybe TRBD1 (5 bases). Germline V gene data show CDR1 as LNHDA and CDR2 as SQIVND (reference sequence). The CDR3 length is 17 residues. Deletions cut 6 bases from V and 0 bases from J, with 15 bases between. DNA of the CDR3: TGTGCCAGTAGCGCCGGGACCCCAAGCTCCTATAATTCACCCCTCCACTTT. Protein product: CASSAGTPSSYNSPLHF.